The rows below give T cell receptor beta chains drawn from one sample of a study of blood T cells in healthy people across ages. TCRdb independently ran MiXCR on the 5' RACE reads; one entry per CDR3 protein. In the table there are about 1.4 million distinct CDR3 sequences, approximately 60% of which are singletons. Material: blood. All receptors derive from a man between 18 and 29 years old in good health. The CDR3 runs from the conserved cysteine through the conserved F or W. D genes are given only for firm matches. Clone size is not always given. Where it is, it says once, few, many or a class for expanded clones.

clone size	V gene	J gene	D gene	CDR3 length	CDR3 DNA	CDR3 protein
.	TRBV3-1	TRBJ2-1	TRBD2	15	TGTGCCAGCGGCCCTCGATGGCGGGAGCCCAACGGGCAGTTCTTC	CASGPRWREPNGQFF
.	TRBV4-3	TRBJ2-3	.	15	TGCGCCAGCAGCCAAGATCATACAGGGTCGGATACGCAGTATTTT	CASSQDHTGSDTQYF
.	TRBV9	TRBJ2-7	.	16	TGTGCCAGCAGCGTAGGGTGGCGCACAGGATCCTACGAGCAGTACTTC	CASSVGWRTGSYEQYF
.	TRBV11-2	TRBJ2-1	TRBD2	15	TGTGCCAGCAGCTCTGTAGCGGGGGGGCGCAATGAGCAGTTCTTC	CASSSVAGGRNEQFF
.	TRBV27	TRBJ2-7	.	14	TGTGCCAGCAGTTTATTAGGGGTCAACTACGAGCAGTACTTC	CASSLLGVNYEQYF
.	TRBV10-3	TRBJ2-2	.	14	TGTGCCATCAGTGAGGGAGTTATTAACGGGGAGCTGTTTTTT	CAISEGVINGELFF
.	TRBV12-3/TRBV12-4	TRBJ2-5	.	14	TGTGCCAGCAGTTTTGGTGGGGCCTTAGAGACCCAGTACTTC	CASSFGGALETQYF
.	TRBV5-1	TRBJ2-1	.	20	TGCGCCAGCAGCTTTCCCCGGTTAGAGCGCGAACAAATCTCCTACAATGAGCAGTTCTTT	CASSFPRLEREQISYNEQFF
few	TRBV5-1	TRBJ1-1	.	12	TGCGCCAGCGCGGACCCGAACACTGAAGCTTTCTTT	CASADPNTEAFF
.	TRBV20-1	TRBJ2-5	.	14	TGCAGTGCTACCCCCTTCGGGGACCAAGAGACCCAGTACTTC	CSATPFGDQETQYF
many	TRBV6-5	TRBJ2-1	.	11	TGTGCCAGCAGTTACAGGAATGAGCAGTTCTTC	CASSYRNEQFF
few	TRBV27	TRBJ2-3	.	14	TGTGCCAGCCGGGTGGGCAGTTACACAGATACGCAGTATTTT	CASRVGSYTDTQYF
.	TRBV29-1	TRBJ2-7	.	12	TGCAGCGTTGGGCTAGTCGGCTACGAGCAGTACTTC	CSVGLVGYEQYF
.	TRBV10-3	TRBJ2-3	TRBD2	15	TGTGCCATCAGTGACGGGGGGGATCTCACAGATACGCAGTATTTT	CAISDGGDLTDTQYF
.	TRBV12-3/TRBV12-4	TRBJ1-2	TRBD1	15	TGTGCCAGCTCGCGGGGGACAGGGGCTTCGAATGGCTACACCTTC	CASSRGTGASNGYTF
.	TRBV3-1	TRBJ2-7	.	15	TGTGCCAGCAGCCAAGGGAGTGCTTCCACCTACGAGCAGTACTTC	CASSQGSASTYEQYF
few	TRBV4-2	TRBJ2-7	.	14	TGTGCCAGCAGCCAAGCCAGTCGTGTCGACGAGCAGTACTTC	CASSQASRVDEQYF
few	TRBV5-1	TRBJ2-5	.	12	TGCGCCAGCAGGTCAGACTCGGAGACCCAGTACTTC	CASRSDSETQYF
few	TRBV3-1	TRBJ2-7	TRBD2	16	TGTGCCAGCAGCCAAGAAGTAATAGCGGGTCGCTACGAGCAGTACTTC	CASSQEVIAGRYEQYF
few	TRBV6-2/TRBV6-3	TRBJ1-6	.	14	TGTGCCAGCAGAAAAGACAGGACCAATTCACCCCTCCACTTT	CASRKDRTNSPLHF
.	TRBV28	TRBJ2-7	TRBD1	16	TGTGCCAGCAGTTCCCCCCGGCCTCTGGACAGGGGCGAGCAGTACTTC	CASSSPRPLDRGEQYF
.	TRBV20-1	TRBJ1-1	.	15	TGCAGTGCTAGAGACAACAGGCGCGGGAACACTGAAGCTTTCTTT	CSARDNRRGNTEAFF
few	TRBV27	TRBJ2-1	.	16	TGTGCCAGCAGTTTATCGTCCGTGAGCAACTACAATGAGCAGTTCTTC	CASSLSSVSNYNEQFF
few	TRBV5-1	TRBJ2-1	.	14	TGCGCCAGCAGTCACGGTCGGACCTACAATGAGCAGTTCTTC	CASSHGRTYNEQFF
.	TRBV20-1	TRBJ2-7	TRBD2	17	TGCAGTGCCCAAGGGACTAGCGGGAACTTTATTTCCTACGAGCAGTACTTC	CSAQGTSGNFISYEQYF
.	TRBV7-8	TRBJ1-1	.	16	TGTGCCAGCAGCGCCTCCGGGGGGGGGACGAACACTGAAGCTTTCTTT	CASSASGGGTNTEAFF
few	TRBV29-1	TRBJ2-7	TRBD1	14	TGCAGCGTAGCGACAGGGATGGGCTCCTACGAGCAGTACTTC	CSVATGMGSYEQYF
.	TRBV7-2	TRBJ2-7	TRBD1	14	TGTGCCAGCAGCTCCAGCAGGGGGCGCTACGAGCAGTACTTC	CASSSSRGRYEQYF
few	TRBV5-1	TRBJ2-7	.	15	TGCGCCAGCAGCTTCGGGCAGGGAAACGGTCACGAGCAGTACTTC	CASSFGQGNGHEQYF
few	TRBV6-2/TRBV6-3	TRBJ2-5	.	14	TGTGCCAGCAGCCGGACAGGGAGGGTGGAGACCCAGTACTTC	CASSRTGRVETQYF
.	TRBV28	TRBJ2-7	.	13	TGTGCCAGCAAGCGGGCCGCCTACAATGAGCAGTACTTC	CASKRAAYNEQYF
.	TRBV6-6	TRBJ2-7	TRBD2	15	TGTGCCAGCAGCCTTCCCGGGACTAGCAACAATGAGCAGTACTTC	CASSLPGTSNNEQYF
.	TRBV20-1	TRBJ2-1	TRBD1	16	TGCAGTGCTAGAGCGGGGGGACAGGGGAACTACAATGAGCAGTTCTTC	CSARAGGQGNYNEQFF
.	TRBV2	TRBJ1-4	.	12	TGTGCCAGCAGGGCCGAGTATCTGGAACTGTTTTTT	CASRAEYLELFF
.	TRBV29-1	TRBJ1-4	TRBD1	13	TGCAGCGTTTCCGACAGGGCTAATGAAAAACTGTTTTTT	CSVSDRANEKLFF
.	TRBV3-1	TRBJ2-3	TRBD2	15	TGTGCCAGCAGACCAACTAGCGGGAGAATTGATACGCAGTATTTT	CASRPTSGRIDTQYF
few	TRBV5-1	TRBJ2-7	.	13	TGTGCCAGCAGCTTAGAGAATAGCTACGAGCAGTACTTC	CASSLENSYEQYF
.	TRBV12-3/TRBV12-4	TRBJ2-7	TRBD2	14	TGTACCAGCAGTCTAACTAGCGATTCCTACGAGCAGTACTTC	CTSSLTSDSYEQYF
few	TRBV2	TRBJ2-3	TRBD2	15	TGTGCCAGCAGTACTAGCGGGATGCGGGGGGATACGCAGTATTTT	CASSTSGMRGDTQYF
once	TRBV6-2/TRBV6-3	TRBJ1-2	TRBD1	16	TGTGCCAGCAGCTATGATACCGGGACAGGCCGCTATGGCTACACCTTC	CASSYDTGTGRYGYTF
few	TRBV6-5	TRBJ2-1	TRBD2	16	TGTGCCAGCAGTTACTCGAACGGCGGGGGGGCGGCTGAGCAGTTCTTC	CASSYSNGGGAAEQFF
.	TRBV11-2	TRBJ1-2	.	17	TGTGCCAGCAGAACCGTACGGGGCTTGTGGCATCAATTTGGCTACACCTTC	CASRTVRGLWHQFGYTF
.	TRBV6-6	TRBJ2-7	TRBD1	14	TGTGCCAGCAGTTTGGACAGGTCTCGCTACGAGCAGTACTTC	CASSLDRSRYEQYF
.	TRBV10-3	TRBJ2-7	.	15	TGTGCCATCAGTGAGTCATCAGGGGAATACTACGAGCAGTACTTC	CAISESSGEYYEQYF
.	TRBV6-5	TRBJ2-7	TRBD2	15	TGTGCCAGCAGTCAAATAGCGGGGGGACACTACGAGCAGTACTTC	CASSQIAGGHYEQYF
.	TRBV29-1	TRBJ1-2	.	14	TGCAGCGTGGAGCAACCGGGCCCCATTTATGGCTACACCTTC	CSVEQPGPIYGYTF
.	TRBV2	TRBJ2-1	.	13	TGTGCCAGCAGTGAATGGGTGTACAATGAGCAGTTCTTC	CASSEWVYNEQFF
.	TRBV9	TRBJ2-1	.	14	TGTGCCAGCAGCGTAGACGGGGAGGCCAATGAGCAGTTCTTC	CASSVDGEANEQFF
.	TRBV11-2	TRBJ1-2	.	11	TGTGCCAGCAGCTTCCTCCTGAGCTACACCTTC	CASSFLLSYTF
few	TRBV20-1	TRBJ2-7	.	15	TGCAGTGCTAGAGATGGGGAGGAGGCGTCCTACGAGCAGTACTTC	CSARDGEEASYEQYF
.	TRBV4-3	TRBJ2-7	.	15	TGCGCCAGCAGCCAGGGATGGCCCGGCCTCTACGAGCAGTACTTC	CASSQGWPGLYEQYF
.	TRBV5-4	TRBJ2-7	.	14	TGTGCCAGCAGCCATTTCCAGGGGAAGTACGAGCAGTACTTC	CASSHFQGKYEQYF